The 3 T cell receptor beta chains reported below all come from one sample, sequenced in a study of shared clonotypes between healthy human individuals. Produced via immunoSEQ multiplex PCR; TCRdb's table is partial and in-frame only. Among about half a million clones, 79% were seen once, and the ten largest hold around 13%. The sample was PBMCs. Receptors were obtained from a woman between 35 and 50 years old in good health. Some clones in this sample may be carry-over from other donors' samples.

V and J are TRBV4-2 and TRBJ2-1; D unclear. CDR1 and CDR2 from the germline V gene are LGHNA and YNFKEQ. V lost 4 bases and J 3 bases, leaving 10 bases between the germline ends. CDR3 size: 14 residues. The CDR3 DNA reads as TGTGCCAGCAGCCCCAGACCCGGCTACAATGAGCAGTTCTTC. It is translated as CASSPRPGYNEQFF.

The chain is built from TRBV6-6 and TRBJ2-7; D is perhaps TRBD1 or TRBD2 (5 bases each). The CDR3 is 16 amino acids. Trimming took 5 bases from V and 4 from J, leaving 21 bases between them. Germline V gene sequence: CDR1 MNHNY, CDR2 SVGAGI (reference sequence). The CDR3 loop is CASSSTGTGHGYEQYF. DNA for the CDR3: TGTGCCAGCAGTAGCACCGGGACCGGGCACGGGTACGAGCAGTACTTC.

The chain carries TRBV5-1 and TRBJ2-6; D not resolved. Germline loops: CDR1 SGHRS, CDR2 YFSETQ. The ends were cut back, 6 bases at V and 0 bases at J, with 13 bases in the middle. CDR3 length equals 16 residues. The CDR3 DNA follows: TGCGCCAGCACCTACGGTAGTGTCTCTGGGGCCAACGTCCTGACTTTC. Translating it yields CASTYGSVSGANVLTF.